A single sample is the source of the 13 T cell receptor beta chains below, sequenced in a study of blood T cell repertoires in COVID-19. Here immunoSEQ multiplex PCR was the method, and the copy in TCRdb shows in-frame clones only, minus some. The sample lists over 200,000 clones; 81% were seen once. Source material: PBMCs or T cells enriched from blood (not recorded which). The receptor set was obtained from a woman between 45 and 60 years old with acute COVID-19.

This chain connects TRBV3-1 (or the pseudogene TRBV3-2) to TRBJ1-2; D gene unclear. This CDR3 has 14 amino acids. Germline CDR1 reads LGHDT; CDR2 reads YNNKEL (reference sequence). V lost 0 bases to trimming and J lost 8 bases, with 13 bases between them. The CDR3 region is CASSQDLQTRGYTF. The CDR3 DNA sequence: TGTGCCAGCAGCCAAGATCTACAGACACGGGGCTACACCTTC.

The rearrangement links TRBV6-2 or TRBV6-3 to TRBJ1-1, with 8 bases lining up with TRBD1. The CDR3 runs 13 residues. In germline, CDR1 is MNHEY, CDR2 SVGEGT. Losses at the gene ends were 6 bases for V and 5 bases for J; bases not matched to a gene: 5. The DNA of the CDR3 is TGTGCCAGCAGCCTCAGGGGGCCAACTGAAGCTTTCTTT. It encodes CASSLRGPTEAFF.

This chain joins TRBV28 and TRBJ1-1; D perhaps matches TRBD1 (5 bases). Looked up from germline, CDR1 is MDHEN and CDR2 is SYDVKM. Trimming shortened V by 5 bases and J by 1 base, and 26 bases separated the two germline ends. This CDR3 region has 19 residues. In nucleotides, the CDR3 is TGTGCCAGCAGTATGGTTTCCGGGGGAGGATCTGTAGCGAACACTGAAGCTTTCTTT. Protein sequence: CASSMVSGGGSVANTEAFF. Together with reference TRBV28 and TRBJ1-1, the CDR3 gives the full variable domain: DVKVTQSSRYLVKRTGEKVFLECVQDMDHENMFWYRQDPGLGLRLIYFSYDVKMKEKGDIPEGYSVSREKKERFSLILESASTNQTSMYLCASSMVSGGGSVANTEAFFGQGTRLTVV.

The chain couples TRBV28 to TRBJ2-5, with TRBD2 matching over 10 bases. This CDR3 spans 13 amino acids. V was clipped by 6 bases and J by 14 bases; unmatched bases: 12. Germline V CDR1 and CDR2: MDHEN, SYDVKM. CDR3 nucleotides: TGTGCCAGCAGGCTGAAACCGGGACTAGCGAAATACTTC. As protein: CASRLKPGLAKYF.

Of note for this clone: The same CDR3 also results from other DNA sequences found in this sample. This chain connects TRBV7-2 to TRBJ1-2; 8 nucleotides line up with TRBD1. The CDR3 loop spans 15 amino acids. V gave up 3 bases and J gave up 0 bases; unmatched junction bases: 3. Germline V gene sequence: CDR1 SGHTA, CDR2 FQGNSA. The CDR3 loop is CASSLQGAPNYGYTF. CDR3 nucleotide sequence: TGTGCCAGCAGCTTGCAGGGGGCACCTAACTATGGCTACACCTTC.

The rearrangement joins TRBV3-1 (or the pseudogene TRBV3-2) to TRBJ1-4; D is possibly TRBD1 (6 bases). Trimming stripped 5 bases from V and 8 bases from J, with 18 bases between. CDR1 is LGHDT and CDR2 is YNNKEL in the germline V gene (reference sequence). The CDR3 has 15 amino acids. The CDR3 protein is CASSDRDTLEEKLFF. The CDR3 region has the DNA TGTGCCAGCAGCGACCGGGACACCCTAGAGGAAAAACTGTTTTTT.

The V call is TRBV28, the J call TRBJ2-3; D not resolved. The CDR3 length is 14 residues. CDR1 MDHEN and CDR2 SYDVKM come from the germline V gene. V dropped 6 bases and J dropped 2 bases, with 12 bases sitting between them. CDR3 in amino acids: CASSPVALTDTQYF. The CDR3 DNA reads as TGTGCCAGCAGCCCCGTGGCTCTCACAGATACGCAGTATTTT.

This clone was counted once. The chain combines TRBV7-6 with TRBJ2-3; the D is unclear. The germline CDR1 and CDR2 sequences are SGHVS and FNYEAQ. The CDR3 spans 11 residues. Between the trimmed V and J ends, which lost 5 bases and 2 bases, there was a span of 2 bases. CDR3 loop: CASSHTDTQYF. The CDR3 coding sequence is TGTGCCAGCAGCCACACAGATACGCAGTATTTT. Complete variable domain (other parts from reference TRBV7-6 and TRBJ2-3): GAGVSQSPRYKVTKRGQDVALRCDPISGHVSLYWYRQALGQGPEFLTYFNYEAQQDKSGLPNDRFSAERPEGSISTLTIQRTEQRDSAMYRCASSHTDTQYFGPGTRLTVL.

The V and J genes are TRBV3-1 (or the pseudogene TRBV3-2) and TRBJ1-1, with D tentatively TRBD1 (6 bases). Germline V gives CDR1 LGHDT, CDR2 YNNKEL (reference sequence). Trimming stripped 0 bases from V and 1 base from J, with 6 bases between. CDR3 length: 14 amino acids. CDR3 bases: TGTGCCAGCAGCCAAGAAGGGGGGAACACTGAAGCTTTCTTT. Its protein product is CASSQEGGNTEAFF.

The count of this clone is one. The chain combines TRBV19 with TRBJ1-2, with D possibly being TRBD1 (6 bases). The CDR3 spans 15 residues. Trimming removed 7 bases at V and 0 bases at J, with 15 bases between. Germline loops: CDR1 LNHDA, CDR2 SQIVND (reference sequence). The CDR3 DNA follows: TGTGCCAGTAAAAGGGACAAGGGAGCTAACTATGGCTACACCTTC. This gives the protein CASKRDKGANYGYTF.

The chain couples TRBV11-2 to TRBJ2-1; D is unresolved. The CDR3 is 16 residues long. Germline CDR1 and CDR2: SGHAT and FQNNGV. V lost 0 bases, J lost 4 bases, and 13 bases lay in between. The CDR3 coding sequence is TGTGCCAGCAGCTTAGAAGGAACGGGTCAATACAATGAGCAGTTCTTC. Encoded protein: CASSLEGTGQYNEQFF.

This chain connects TRBV7-8 to TRBJ1-6; D remains unclear. With 5 bases removed from V and 7 bases from J, the gap between germline ends came to 12 bases. The CDR3 covers 14 residues. Germline CDR1 is SGHVS and CDR2 is FQNEAQ. The CDR3 is CASSLVGKNSPLHF. The CDR3 DNA reads as TGTGCCAGCAGCCTCGTGGGCAAAAATTCACCCCTCCACTTT.

J is TRBJ2-2 and V is TRBV7-3; possible D gene TRBD2, 5 bases. The CDR3 extends over 14 amino acids. V lost 8 bases and J 4 bases, leaving 14 bases between the germline ends. Germline loops: CDR1 SGHTA, CDR2 FQGTGA. CDR3 in amino acids: CASGDYPGTGELFF. As DNA, the CDR3 is TGTGCCAGCGGCGACTACCCGGGCACCGGGGAGCTGTTTTTT.